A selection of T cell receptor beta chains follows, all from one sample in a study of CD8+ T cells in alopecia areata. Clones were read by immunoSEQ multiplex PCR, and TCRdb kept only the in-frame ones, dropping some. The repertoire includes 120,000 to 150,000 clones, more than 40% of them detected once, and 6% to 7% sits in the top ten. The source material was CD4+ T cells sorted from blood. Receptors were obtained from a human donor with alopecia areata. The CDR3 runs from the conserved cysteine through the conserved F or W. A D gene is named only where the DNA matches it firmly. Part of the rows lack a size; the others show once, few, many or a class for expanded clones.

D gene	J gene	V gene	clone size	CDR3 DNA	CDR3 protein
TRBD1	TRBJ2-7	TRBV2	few	TGTGCCAGCAGCGACAAGGGACAGGTGGACGAGCAGTACTTC	CASSDKGQVDEQYF
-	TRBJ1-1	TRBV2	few	TGTGCCAGCAGTGAGGAGGGGCTAAACACTGAAGCTTTCTTT	CASSEEGLNTEAFF
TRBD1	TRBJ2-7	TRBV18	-	TGTGCCAGCTCACAAGATCCACAGGGGTCCGAGCAGTACTTC	CASSQDPQGSEQYF
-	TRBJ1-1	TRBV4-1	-	TGCGCCAGCAGCCAGGATCTGGGGGCGAACACTGAAGCTTTCTTT	CASSQDLGANTEAFF
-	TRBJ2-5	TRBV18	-	TGTGCCAGCTCACCACCGGTGTCGGCAGAGACCCAGTACTTC	CASSPPVSAETQYF
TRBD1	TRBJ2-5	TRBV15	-	TGTGCCACCAGCAGGACCCCGGGACAGGCCTCCGAGACCCAGTACTTC	CATSRTPGQASETQYF
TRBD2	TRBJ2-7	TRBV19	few	TGTGCCAGTAGTACCAGGGAGGGATGGCTGGGCGAGCAGTACTTC	CASSTREGWLGEQYF
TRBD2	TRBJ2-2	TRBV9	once	TGTGCCAGCAGCGTAATCCGGGTAGCGGGAGTGGGGGAGCTGTTTTTT	CASSVIRVAGVGELFF
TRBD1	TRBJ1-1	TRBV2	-	TGTGCCAGCACCCCGCAACCGGGACAGCGGAACACTGAAGCTTTCTTT	CASTPQPGQRNTEAFF
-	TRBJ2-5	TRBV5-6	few	TGTGCCAGCGCCCCGGGAGTGGAGACCCAGTACTTC	CASAPGVETQYF
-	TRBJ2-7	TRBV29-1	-	TGCAGCATCCTAGTCCGCTACGAGCAGTACTTC	CSILVRYEQYF
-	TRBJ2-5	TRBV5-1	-	TGCGCCAGCAGCTCGGGACATCAAGAGACCCAGTACTTC	CASSSGHQETQYF
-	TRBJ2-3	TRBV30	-	TGTGCCTGGAGTGTAAGGACAGATACGCAGTATTTT	CAWSVRTDTQYF
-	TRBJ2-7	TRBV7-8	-	TGTGCCAGCAGCGCGACGGACAGCTCCTACGAGCAGTACTTC	CASSATDSSYEQYF
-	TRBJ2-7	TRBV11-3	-	TGTGCCAGCAGTCCCAGGGGAGCGGGACAGTGGGACGAGCAGTACTTC	CASSPRGAGQWDEQYF
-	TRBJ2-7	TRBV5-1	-	TGCGCCAGCAGCTTGGCTGGCAGACCCTACGAGCAGTACTTC	CASSLAGRPYEQYF
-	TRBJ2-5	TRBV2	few	TGTGCCAGCAGTGGATTAGCCCCAGGAGAGACCCAGTACTTC	CASSGLAPGETQYF
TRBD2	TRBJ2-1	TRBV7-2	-	TGTGCCAGCAGCCCTGGACTAGCGGCCAATGAGCAGTTCTTC	CASSPGLAANEQFF
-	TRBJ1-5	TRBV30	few	TGTGCCTGGAGTGTACAACAGGGAAGTCAGCCCCAGCATTTT	CAWSVQQGSQPQHF
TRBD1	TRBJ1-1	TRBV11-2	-	TGTGCCAGCAGCCTTATCGCAGGGGGGAACACTGAAGCTTTCTTT	CASSLIAGGNTEAFF
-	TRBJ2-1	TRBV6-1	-	TGTGCCAGCAGTGAATTCGGGAACGTTAATGAGCAGTTCTTC	CASSEFGNVNEQFF
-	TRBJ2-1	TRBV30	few	TGTGCCTGGAGTGTAGCCGGGGGTGCGCAGTTCTTC	CAWSVAGGAQFF
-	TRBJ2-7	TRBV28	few	TGTGCCAGCAGATCCAACTACGAGCAGTACTTC	CASRSNYEQYF
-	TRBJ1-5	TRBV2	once	TGTGCCAGCAGTTTCCAGGGGCCCGATCAGCCCCAGCATTTT	CASSFQGPDQPQHF
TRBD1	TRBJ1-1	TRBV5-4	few	TGTGCCAGCACGAGCCAGGGGGCGAACACTGAAGCTTTCTTT	CASTSQGANTEAFF
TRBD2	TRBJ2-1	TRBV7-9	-	TGTGCCAGCAGCACCCGGACTAGCTACAATGAGCAGTTCTTC	CASSTRTSYNEQFF